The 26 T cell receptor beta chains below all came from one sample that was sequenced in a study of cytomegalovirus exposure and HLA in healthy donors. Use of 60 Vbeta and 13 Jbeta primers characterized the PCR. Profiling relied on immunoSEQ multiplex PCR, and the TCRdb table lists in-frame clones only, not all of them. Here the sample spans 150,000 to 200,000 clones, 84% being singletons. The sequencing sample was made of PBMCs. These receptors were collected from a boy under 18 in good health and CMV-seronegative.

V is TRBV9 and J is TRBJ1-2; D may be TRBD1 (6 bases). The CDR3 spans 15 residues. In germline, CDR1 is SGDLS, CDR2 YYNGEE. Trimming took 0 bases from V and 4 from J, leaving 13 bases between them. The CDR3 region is CASSVGGRGFYGYTF. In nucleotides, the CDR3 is TGTGCCAGCAGCGTAGGGGGGCGGGGGTTCTATGGCTACACCTTC.

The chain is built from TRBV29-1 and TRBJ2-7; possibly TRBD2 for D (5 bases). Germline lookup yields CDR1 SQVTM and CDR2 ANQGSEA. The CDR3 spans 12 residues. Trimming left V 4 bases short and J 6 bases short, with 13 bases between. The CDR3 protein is CSVGLGSGEQYF. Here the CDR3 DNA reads TGCAGCGTTGGCCTGGGGAGCGGCGAGCAGTACTTC.

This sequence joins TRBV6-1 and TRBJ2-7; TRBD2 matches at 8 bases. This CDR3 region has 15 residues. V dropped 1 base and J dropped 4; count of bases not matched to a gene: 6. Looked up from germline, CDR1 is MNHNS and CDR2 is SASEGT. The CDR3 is CASSEGLAGFYEQYF. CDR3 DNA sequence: TGTGCCAGCAGTGAAGGCCTAGCGGGTTTTTACGAGCAGTACTTC.

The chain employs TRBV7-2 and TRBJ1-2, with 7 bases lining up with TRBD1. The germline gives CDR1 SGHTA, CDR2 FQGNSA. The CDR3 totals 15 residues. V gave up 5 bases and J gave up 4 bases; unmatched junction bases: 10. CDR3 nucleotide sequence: TGTGCCAGCAGCGGGATTGGGACAGCCGGCTATGGCTACACCTTC. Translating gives CASSGIGTAGYGYTF.

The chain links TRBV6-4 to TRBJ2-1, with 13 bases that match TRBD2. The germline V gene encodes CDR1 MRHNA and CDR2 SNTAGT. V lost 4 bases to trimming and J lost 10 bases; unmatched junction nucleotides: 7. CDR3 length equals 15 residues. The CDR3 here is CASSAQGLAGPEQFF. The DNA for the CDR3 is TGTGCCAGCAGTGCCCAGGGACTAGCGGGGCCCGAGCAGTTCTTC.

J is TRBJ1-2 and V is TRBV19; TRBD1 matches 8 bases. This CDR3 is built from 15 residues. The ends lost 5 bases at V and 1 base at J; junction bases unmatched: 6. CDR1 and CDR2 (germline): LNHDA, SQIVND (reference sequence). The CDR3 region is CASSPQGQDNYGYTF. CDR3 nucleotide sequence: TGTGCCAGTAGTCCCCAGGGACAGGATAACTATGGCTACACCTTC. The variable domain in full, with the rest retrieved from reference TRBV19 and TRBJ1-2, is DGGITQSPKYLFRKEGQNVTLSCEQNLNHDAMYWYRQDPGQGLRLIYYSQIVNDFQKGDIAEGYSVSREKKESFPLTVTSAQKNPTAFYLCASSPQGQDNYGYTFGSGTRLTVV.

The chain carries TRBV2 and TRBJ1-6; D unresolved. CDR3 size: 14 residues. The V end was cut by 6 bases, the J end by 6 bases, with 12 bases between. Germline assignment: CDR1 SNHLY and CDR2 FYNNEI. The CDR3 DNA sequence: TGTGCCAGCAGCGCCGGGAAAGCTAATTCACCCCTCCACTTT. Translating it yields CASSAGKANSPLHF.

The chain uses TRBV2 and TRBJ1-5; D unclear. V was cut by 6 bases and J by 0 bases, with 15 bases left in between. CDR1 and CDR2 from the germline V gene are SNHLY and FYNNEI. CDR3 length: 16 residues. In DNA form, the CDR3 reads TGTGCCAGCAGAAAAGACACAACGAATAGCAATCAGCCCCAGCATTTT. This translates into CASRKDTTNSNQPQHF. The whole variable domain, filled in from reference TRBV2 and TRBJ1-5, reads EPEVTQTPSHQVTQMGQEVILRCVPISNHLYFYWYRQILGQKVEFLVSFYNNEISEKSEIFDDQFSVERPDGSNFTLKIRSTKLEDSAMYFCASRKDTTNSNQPQHFGDGTRLSIL.

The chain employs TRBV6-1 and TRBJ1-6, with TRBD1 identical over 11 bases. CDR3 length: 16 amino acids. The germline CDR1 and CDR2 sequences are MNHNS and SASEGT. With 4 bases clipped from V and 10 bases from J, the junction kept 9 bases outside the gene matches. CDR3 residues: CASSAEGTGGWSPLHF. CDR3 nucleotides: TGTGCCAGCAGTGCGGAAGGGACAGGGGGTTGGTCACCCCTCCACTTT.

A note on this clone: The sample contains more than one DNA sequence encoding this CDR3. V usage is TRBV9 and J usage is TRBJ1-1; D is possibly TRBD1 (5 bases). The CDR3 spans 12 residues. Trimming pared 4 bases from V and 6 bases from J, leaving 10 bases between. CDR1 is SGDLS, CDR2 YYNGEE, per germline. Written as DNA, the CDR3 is TGTGCCAGCAGCCCCGGAGGGGCTGAAGCTTTCTTT. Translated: CASSPGGAEAFF.

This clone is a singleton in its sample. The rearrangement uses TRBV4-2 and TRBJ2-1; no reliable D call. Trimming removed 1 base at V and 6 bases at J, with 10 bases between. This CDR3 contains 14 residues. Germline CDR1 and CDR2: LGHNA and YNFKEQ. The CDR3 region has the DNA TGTGCCAGCAGCCAAGGATTTGAGGTCAATGAGCAGTTCTTC. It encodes CASSQGFEVNEQFF.

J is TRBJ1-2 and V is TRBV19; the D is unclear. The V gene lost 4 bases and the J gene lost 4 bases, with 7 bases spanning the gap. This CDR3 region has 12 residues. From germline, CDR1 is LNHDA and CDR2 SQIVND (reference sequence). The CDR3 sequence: CASSNSVYGYTF. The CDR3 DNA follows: TGTGCCAGTAGTAACAGTGTCTATGGCTACACCTTC.

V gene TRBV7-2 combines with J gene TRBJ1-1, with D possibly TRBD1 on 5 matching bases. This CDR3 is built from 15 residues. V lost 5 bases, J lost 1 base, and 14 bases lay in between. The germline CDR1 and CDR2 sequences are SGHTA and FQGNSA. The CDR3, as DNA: TGTGCCAGCAGCCCTCACCCCGGGGGGAACACTGAAGCTTTCTTT. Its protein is CASSPHPGGNTEAFF.

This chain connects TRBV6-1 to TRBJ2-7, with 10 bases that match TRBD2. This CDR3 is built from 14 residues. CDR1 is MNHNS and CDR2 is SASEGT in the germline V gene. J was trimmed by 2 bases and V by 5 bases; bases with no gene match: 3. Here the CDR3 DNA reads TGTGCCAGCAGTTCCGGGACTAGCGCCTACGAGCAGTACTTC. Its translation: CASSSGTSAYEQYF.

CDR3 in amino acids: CASSQAVAYEQYF. The CDR3 DNA follows: TGTGCCAGCAGCCAAGCCGTAGCCTACGAGCAGTACTTC. The chain carries TRBV14 and TRBJ2-7; D remains unclear. The CDR3 length is 13 residues. Germline-derived CDR1 and CDR2 are SGHDN and FVKESK. Trimming took off 1 base at V and 2 bases at J, with 6 bases between the two ends.

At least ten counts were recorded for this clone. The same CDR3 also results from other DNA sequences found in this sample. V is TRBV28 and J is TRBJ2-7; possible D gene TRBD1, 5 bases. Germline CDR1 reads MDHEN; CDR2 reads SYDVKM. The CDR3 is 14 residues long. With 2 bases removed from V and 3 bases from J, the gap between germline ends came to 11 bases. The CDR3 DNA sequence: TGTGCCAGCAGTTTAGGGCAGGGCGGCTACGAGCAGTACTTC. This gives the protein CASSLGQGGYEQYF.

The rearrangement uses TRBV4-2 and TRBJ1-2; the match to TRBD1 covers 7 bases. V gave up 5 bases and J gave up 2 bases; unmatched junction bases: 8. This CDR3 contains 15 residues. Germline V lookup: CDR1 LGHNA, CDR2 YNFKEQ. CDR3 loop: CASSEGQPINYGYTF. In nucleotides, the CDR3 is TGTGCCAGCAGCGAGGGACAGCCGATAAACTATGGCTACACCTTC.

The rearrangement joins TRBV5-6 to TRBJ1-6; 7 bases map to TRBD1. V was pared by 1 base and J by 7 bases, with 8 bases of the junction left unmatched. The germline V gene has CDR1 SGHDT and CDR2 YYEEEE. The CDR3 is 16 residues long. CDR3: CASSLKDRWGNSPLHF. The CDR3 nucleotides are TGTGCCAGCAGCTTGAAGGACAGGTGGGGAAATTCACCCCTCCACTTT. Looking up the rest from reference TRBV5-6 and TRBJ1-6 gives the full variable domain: DAGVTQSPTHLIKTRGQQVTLRCSPKSGHDTVSWYQQALGQGPQFIFQYYEEEERQRGNFPDRFSGHQFPNYSSELNVNALLLGDSALYLCASSLKDRWGNSPLHFGNGTRLTVT.

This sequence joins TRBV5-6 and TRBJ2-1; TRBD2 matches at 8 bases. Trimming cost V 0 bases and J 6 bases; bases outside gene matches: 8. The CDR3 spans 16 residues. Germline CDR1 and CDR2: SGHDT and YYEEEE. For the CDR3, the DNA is TGTGCCAGCAGCTTGGCCACGGGGGGGCCTGGCAATGAGCAGTTCTTC. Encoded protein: CASSLATGGPGNEQFF. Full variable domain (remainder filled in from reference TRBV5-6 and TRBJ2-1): DAGVTQSPTHLIKTRGQQVTLRCSPKSGHDTVSWYQQALGQGPQFIFQYYEEEERQRGNFPDRFSGHQFPNYSSELNVNALLLGDSALYLCASSLATGGPGNEQFFGPGTRLTVL.

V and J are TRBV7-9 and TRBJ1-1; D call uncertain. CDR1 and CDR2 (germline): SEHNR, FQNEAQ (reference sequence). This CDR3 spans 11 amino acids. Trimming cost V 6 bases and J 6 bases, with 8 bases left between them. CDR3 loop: CASSRLAEAFF. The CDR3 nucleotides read TGTGCCAGCAGTCGACTCGCTGAAGCTTTCTTT.

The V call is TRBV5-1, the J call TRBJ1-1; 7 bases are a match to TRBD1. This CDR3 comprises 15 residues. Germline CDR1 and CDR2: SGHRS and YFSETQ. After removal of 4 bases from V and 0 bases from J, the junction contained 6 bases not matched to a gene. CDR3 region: CASSPRQGLNTEAFF. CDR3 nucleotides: TGCGCCAGCAGCCCTCGACAGGGACTGAACACTGAAGCTTTCTTT.

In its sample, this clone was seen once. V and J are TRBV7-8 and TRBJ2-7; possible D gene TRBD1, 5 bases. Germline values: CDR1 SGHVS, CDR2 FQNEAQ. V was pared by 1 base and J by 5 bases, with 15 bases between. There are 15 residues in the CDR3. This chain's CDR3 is CASSLGRAGSHEQYF. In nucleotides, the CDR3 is TGTGCCAGCAGCTTAGGTCGTGCAGGGTCGCACGAGCAGTACTTC.

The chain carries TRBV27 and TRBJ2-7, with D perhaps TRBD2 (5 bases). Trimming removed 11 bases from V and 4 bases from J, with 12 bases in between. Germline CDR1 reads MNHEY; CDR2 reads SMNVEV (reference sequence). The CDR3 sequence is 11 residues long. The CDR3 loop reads CAARGMYEQYF. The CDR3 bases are TGTGCCGCCCGGGGTATGTACGAGCAGTACTTC.

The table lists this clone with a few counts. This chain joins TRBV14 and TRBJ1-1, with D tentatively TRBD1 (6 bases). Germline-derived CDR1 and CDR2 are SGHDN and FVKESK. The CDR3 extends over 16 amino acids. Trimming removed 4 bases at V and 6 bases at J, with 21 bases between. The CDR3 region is CASSRITDRSGPEAFF. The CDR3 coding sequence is TGTGCCAGCAGCCGAATAACCGACAGGTCGGGGCCTGAAGCTTTCTTT.

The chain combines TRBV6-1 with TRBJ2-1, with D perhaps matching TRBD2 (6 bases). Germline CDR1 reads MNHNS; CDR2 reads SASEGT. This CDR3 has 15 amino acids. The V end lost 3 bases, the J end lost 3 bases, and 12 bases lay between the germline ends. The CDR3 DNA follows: TGTGCCAGCAGTGATCTGAGGAGGGGCTACAATGAGCAGTTCTTC. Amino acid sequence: CASSDLRRGYNEQFF.

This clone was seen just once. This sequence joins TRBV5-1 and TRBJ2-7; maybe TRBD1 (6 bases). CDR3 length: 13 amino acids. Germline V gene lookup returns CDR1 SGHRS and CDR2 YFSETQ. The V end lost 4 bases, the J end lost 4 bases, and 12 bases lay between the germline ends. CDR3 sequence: CASSPGQKYEQYF. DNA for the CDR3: TGCGCCAGCAGCCCCGGACAGAAGTACGAGCAGTACTTC. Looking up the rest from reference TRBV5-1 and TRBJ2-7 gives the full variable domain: KAGVTQTPRYLIKTRGQQVTLSCSPISGHRSVSWYQQTPGQGLQFLFEYFSETQRNKGNFPGRFSGRQFSNSRSEMNVSTLELGDSALYLCASSPGQKYEQYFGPGTRLTVT.